This note documents a single TCR beta chain sequence. The data were produced by immunoSEQ multiplex PCR, yet TCRdb's version contains in-frame clones alone and is incomplete. The sample lists 300,000 to 350,000 clones, over 75% occurring once. After removal of 4 bases from V and 7 bases from J, the junction contained 16 bases not matched to a gene. This CDR3 region has 17 residues. Germline V gene data show CDR1 as MNHEY and CDR2 as SMNVEV (reference sequence). This record belongs to a study of blood T cell repertoires in COVID-19. The sequenced sample consisted of PBMCs or T cells enriched from blood (not recorded which). The receptor's source is a man aged 30 to 39 who had recovered from COVID-19. The chain employs TRBV27 and TRBJ1-5; 7 nucleotides align to TRBD1. This CDR3 reads CASSSGGRDRQGQPQHF. CDR3 nucleotide sequence: TGTGCCAGCAGTTCCGGCGGCCGGGACAGACAAGGGCAGCCCCAGCATTTT.